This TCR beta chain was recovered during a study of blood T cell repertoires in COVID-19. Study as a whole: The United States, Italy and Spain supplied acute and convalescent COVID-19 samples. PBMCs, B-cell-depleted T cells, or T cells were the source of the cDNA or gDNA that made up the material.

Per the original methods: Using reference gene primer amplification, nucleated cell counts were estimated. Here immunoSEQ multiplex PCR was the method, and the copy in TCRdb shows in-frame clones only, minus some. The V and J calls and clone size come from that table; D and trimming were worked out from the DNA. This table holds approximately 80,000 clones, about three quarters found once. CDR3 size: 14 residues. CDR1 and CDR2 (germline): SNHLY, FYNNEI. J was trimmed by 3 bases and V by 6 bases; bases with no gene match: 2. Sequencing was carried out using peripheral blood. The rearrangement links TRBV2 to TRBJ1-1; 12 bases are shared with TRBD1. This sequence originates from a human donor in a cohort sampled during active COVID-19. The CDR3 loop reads CASSGTGGYTEAFF. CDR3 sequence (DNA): TGTGCCAGCAGCGGGACAGGGGGCTACACTGAAGCTTTCTTT.